The subject of this entry is one T cell receptor beta chain. At one end the junction does not follow the germline gene, possibly because of a read error. The record originates from a study of blood T cell repertoires in COVID-19. About the research overall: COVID-19 samples from acute and convalescent phases originated in the United States, Italy and Spain.

Study processing details: Cell counts per sample came from amplifying reference gene primers. The table came from immunoSEQ multiplex PCR; TCRdb's copy has only in-frame clones and leaves some out. V and J calls and clone size come straight from that table; D and trimming were deduced from the DNA. The sample includes 50,000 to 60,000 clones, about 88% seen only once; the top ten take 6% to 8%. CDR1 and CDR2 (germline): MGHDK, SYGVNS. CDR3 size: 12 residues. The sequenced material came from peripheral blood. The TCR sequence derives from a human donor with active COVID-19. The donor label of this sample is uncertain. The J gene is TRBJ2-1, the V gene TRBV25-1; D is unresolved. This chain's CDR3 is CASTTSHNEQFF. For the CDR3, the DNA is TGTGCCAGCACTACCTCCCACAATGAGCAGTTCTTC.